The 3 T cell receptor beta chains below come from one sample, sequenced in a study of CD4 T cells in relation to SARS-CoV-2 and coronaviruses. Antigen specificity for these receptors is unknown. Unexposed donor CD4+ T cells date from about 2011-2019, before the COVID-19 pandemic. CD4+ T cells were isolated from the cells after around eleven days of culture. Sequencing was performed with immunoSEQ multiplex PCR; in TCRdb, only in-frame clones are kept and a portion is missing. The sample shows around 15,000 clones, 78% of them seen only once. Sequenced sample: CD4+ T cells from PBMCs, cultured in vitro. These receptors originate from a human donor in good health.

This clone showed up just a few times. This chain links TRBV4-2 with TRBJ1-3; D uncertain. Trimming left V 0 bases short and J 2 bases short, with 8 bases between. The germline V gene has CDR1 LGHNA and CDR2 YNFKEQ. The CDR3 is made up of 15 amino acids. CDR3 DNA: TGTGCCAGCAGCCAAGAACAGCGAGCTGGAAACACCATATATTTT. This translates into CASSQEQRAGNTIYF.

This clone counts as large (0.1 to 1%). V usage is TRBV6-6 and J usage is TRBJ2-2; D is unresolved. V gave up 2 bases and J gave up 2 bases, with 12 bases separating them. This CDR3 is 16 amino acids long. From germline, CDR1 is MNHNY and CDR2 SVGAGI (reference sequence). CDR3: CASSYPPGPNTGELFF. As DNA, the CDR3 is TGTGCCAGCAGTTACCCCCCGGGCCCAAACACCGGGGAGCTGTTTTTT.

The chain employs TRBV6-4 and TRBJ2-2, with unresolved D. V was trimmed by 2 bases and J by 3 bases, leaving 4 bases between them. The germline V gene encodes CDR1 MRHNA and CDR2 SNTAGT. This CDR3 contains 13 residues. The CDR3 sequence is CASSDGDTGELFF. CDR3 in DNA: TGTGCCAGCAGTGACGGGGACACCGGGGAGCTGTTTTTT.